This TCR beta chain stems from a study of radiation and T cells in renal cell carcinoma. Notes on the study in general: From baseline, blood top tumor clonotypes peaked at 2 weeks post-radiation.

Using immunoSEQ multiplex PCR, the repertoire was profiled, and TCRdb retains in-frame clones only, with some absent. The sample gives about 90,000 clones, about 79% of which show up once; approximately 7.3% is in the top ten. Time point noted: blood 4 weeks post-SBRT, at nephrectomy. As to treatment: 15 Gy SBRT to primary tumor, nephrectomy 4 weeks later. Nephrectomy followed 15 Gy stereotactic body radiation by 4 weeks. Serial blood draws occurred at baseline and 2 and 4 weeks post-SBRT. This renal cell carcinoma was of the clear cell type. About this clone: Its antigen is still unknown.

Germline values: CDR1 MNHNS, CDR2 SASEGT. Trimming took 7 bases from V and 3 from J, leaving 4 bases between them. There are 11 residues in the CDR3. The chain has TRBV6-1 and TRBJ1-5; D is unresolved. This receptor was taken from a man between 60 and 70 years old with renal cell carcinoma. Here the sequenced sample was blood, taken from a patient whose treatment included radiotherapy and nephrectomy. The CDR3 DNA follows: TGTGCCAGCAACACCAATCAGCCCCAGCATTTT. Residues: CASNTNQPQHF.